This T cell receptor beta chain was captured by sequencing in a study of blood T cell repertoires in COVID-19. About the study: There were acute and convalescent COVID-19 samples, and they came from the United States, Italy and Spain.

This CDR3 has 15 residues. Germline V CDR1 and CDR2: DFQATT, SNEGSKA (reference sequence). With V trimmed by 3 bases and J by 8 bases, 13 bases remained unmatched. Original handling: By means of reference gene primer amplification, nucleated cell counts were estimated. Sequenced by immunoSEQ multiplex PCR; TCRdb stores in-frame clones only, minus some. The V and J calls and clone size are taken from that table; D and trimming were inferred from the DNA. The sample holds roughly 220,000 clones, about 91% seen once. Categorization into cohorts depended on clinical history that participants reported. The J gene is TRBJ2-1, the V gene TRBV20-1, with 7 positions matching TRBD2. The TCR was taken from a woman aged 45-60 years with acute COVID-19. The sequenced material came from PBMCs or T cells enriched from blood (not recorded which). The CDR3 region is CSASMGTRGSDEQFF. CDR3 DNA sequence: TGCAGTGCTAGTATGGGTACCCGCGGGAGCGATGAGCAGTTCTTC.